This T cell receptor (beta chain) originates from a study of CD8 T cells in Susac syndrome. J was trimmed by 3 bases and V by 2 bases; bases with no gene match: 4. The CDR3 totals 15 residues. CDR1 and CDR2 (germline): LNHNV, YYDKDF (reference sequence). Random hexamers served to reverse transcribe roughly 0.5 to 1 ug RNA. TCRdb processed the immunoSEQ multiplex PCR reads anew with MiXCR; each CDR3 protein has one entry. The sample includes approximately 90,000 distinct CDR3 sequences, 80% to 95% of them seen just once. TCR beta was sequenced from blood CD8+ and CD4+ T cells. V and J are TRBV15 and TRBJ1-5; 7 bases agree with TRBD1. The sequenced material came from CD8+ T cells from PBMCs. The receptor was derived from a human donor in good health. The CDR3 nucleotides are TGTGCCACCAGCAGACGGACAGGAGCCAATCAGCCCCAGCATTTT. This gives the protein CATSRRTGANQPQHF.